Below are 13 T cell receptor beta chains sequenced from a single sample in a study of beta chain features in type 1 diabetes. cDNA synthesis used the whole RNA isolate, giving expressed TCRB sequences. Produced via immunoSEQ multiplex PCR; TCRdb's table is partial and in-frame only. Among around 300,000 clones listed, approximately 11% were seen once. The sample consisted of naive CD4+ T cells from blood. The receptors shown here come from a woman under 40 in good health.

This clone turned up a few times. The chain joins TRBV29-1 to TRBJ2-7; 9 nucleotides agree with TRBD2. This CDR3 contains 14 residues. Germline V gene data show CDR1 as SQVTM and CDR2 as ANQGSEA. Unmatched junction bases numbered 7, after V lost 2 bases and J lost 5 bases. CDR3 protein: CSVESIAGAHEQYF. The DNA of the CDR3 is TGCAGCGTTGAATCCATAGCGGGAGCCCACGAGCAGTACTTC.

This clone was recorded a few times. The V gene is TRBV5-6, the J gene TRBJ2-2; TRBD2 agrees at 9 bases. The length of the CDR3 is 14 residues. Germline CDR1 is SGHDT and CDR2 is YYEEEE. V lost 2 bases, J lost 8 bases, and 4 bases stayed unmatched. CDR3 protein: CASSFWREGGELFF. In DNA form, the CDR3 reads TGTGCCAGCAGCTTTTGGCGGGAGGGAGGGGAGCTGTTTTTT.

This clone was detected only a few times. The V call is TRBV7-3, the J call TRBJ2-1; 9 nucleotides match TRBD2. Germline values: CDR1 SGHTA, CDR2 FQGTGA. This CDR3 is 13 amino acids long. V shed 5 bases and J 8 bases; nucleotides not matched to a gene: 4. CDR3 protein: CASSTGLADEQFF. The CDR3 nucleotides are TGTGCCAGCAGCACGGGACTAGCTGATGAGCAGTTCTTC.

This clone was detected only a few times. The chain links TRBV6-5 to TRBJ2-5; 7 bases align to TRBD1. The CDR3 sequence is 13 residues long. V lost 4 bases to trimming and J lost 3 bases; unmatched junction nucleotides: 2. Germline V gene sequence: CDR1 MNHEY, CDR2 SVGAGI. CDR3 DNA: TGTGCCAGCAGTTGGGACAGTAAAGAGACCCAGTACTTC. The encoded protein is CASSWDSKETQYF.

The gene calls are TRBV5-1 and TRBJ2-2; 12 bases agree with TRBD1. V was clipped by 0 bases and J by 7 bases; unmatched bases: 7. Germline CDR1 SGHRS, CDR2 YFSETQ. This CDR3 contains 17 residues. CDR3: CASSLARDRGHVGELFF. Here the CDR3 DNA reads TGCGCCAGCAGCTTGGCGAGGGACAGGGGGCATGTCGGGGAGCTGTTTTTT.

The chain couples TRBV11-2 to TRBJ2-5; TRBD1 matches 10 bases. V shed 3 bases and J 1 base; nucleotides not matched to a gene: 5. This CDR3 is 16 amino acids long. Germline CDR1 is SGHAT and CDR2 is FQNNGV. CDR3 residues: CASSFTWDRGQETQYF. The CDR3 DNA sequence: TGTGCCAGCAGCTTTACCTGGGACAGGGGCCAAGAGACCCAGTACTTC. Together with reference TRBV11-2 and TRBJ2-5, the CDR3 gives the full variable domain: EAGVAQSPRYKIIEKRQSVAFWCNPISGHATLYWYQQILGQGPKLLIQFQNNGVVDDSQLPKDRFSAERLKGVDSTLKIQPAKLEDSAVYLCASSFTWDRGQETQYFGPGTRLLVL.

This clone showed up just a few times. The V gene is TRBV7-2, the J gene TRBJ1-2, with D perhaps matching TRBD1 (6 bases). V was clipped by 5 bases and J by 7 bases, with 14 bases between them. This CDR3 spans 13 amino acids. Germline CDR1 and CDR2: SGHTA and FQGNSA. Here the CDR3 reads CASSNTGWGGYTF. In DNA form, the CDR3 reads TGTGCCAGCAGCAACACAGGGTGGGGTGGCTACACCTTC.

The table lists this clone with a few counts. V is TRBV7-2 and J is TRBJ1-1, with 10 bases that match TRBD1. The germline V gene encodes CDR1 SGHTA and CDR2 FQGNSA. V dropped 5 bases and J dropped 11; count of bases not matched to a gene: 11. The CDR3 spans 14 residues. CDR3 coding DNA: TGTGCCAGCAGCGTAGAACCGGGACAGGGGCGGGCTTTCTTT. Translation gives CASSVEPGQGRAFF.

This clone was detected only a few times. The V call is TRBV27, the J call TRBJ2-1; 13 positions agree with TRBD2. Germline CDR1 MNHEY, CDR2 SMNVEV (reference sequence). Unmatched junction bases numbered 8, after V lost 6 bases and J lost 6 bases. This CDR3 is built from 16 residues. CDR3: CASRGLAGVPSNEQFF. CDR3 coding DNA: TGTGCCAGCAGAGGACTAGCGGGAGTCCCTTCCAATGAGCAGTTCTTC.

The chain couples TRBV7-2 to TRBJ2-3; 13 bases agree with TRBD2. The CDR3 contains 15 residues. The trim removed 4 bases at V and 5 bases at J, leaving 3 bases unmatched. CDR1 SGHTA and CDR2 FQGNSA come from the germline V gene. CDR3 sequence (DNA): TGTGCCAGCAGCTATCGGACTAGCGGGAGAGATACGCAGTATTTT. Translated, it gives CASSYRTSGRDTQYF.

This clone appeared a single time. The J gene is TRBJ2-5, the V gene TRBV7-9; the match to TRBD2 covers 8 bases. The V segment lost 2 bases and the J segment 5 bases; nucleotides outside the gene matches: 13. Germline V gene sequence: CDR1 SEHNR, CDR2 FQNEAQ (reference sequence). CDR3 length: 17 residues. CDR3 nucleotides: TGTGCCAGCAGCTTAAGGTCTTCGCGGGAGGTTGGGGAGACCCAGTACTTC. It is translated as CASSLRSSREVGETQYF.

V is TRBV6-1 and J is TRBJ1-4; possibly TRBD1 for D (5 bases). Germline-derived CDR1 and CDR2 are MNHNS and SASEGT. The ends were cut back, 7 bases at V and 3 bases at J, with 9 bases in the middle. The CDR3 is 13 residues long. CDR3 nucleotide sequence: TGTGCCAGCACGGGGGATCCTAATGAAAAACTGTTTTTT. Translated, it gives CASTGDPNEKLFF.

In its sample, this clone was seen a few times. Other DNA sequences in this sample translate to the same CDR3. The chain employs TRBV27 and TRBJ2-1, with 9 bases aligning to TRBD2. V trimming: 2 bases; J trimming: 3 bases; junction bases outside the gene matches: 2. Germline V lookup: CDR1 MNHEY, CDR2 SMNVEV (reference sequence). CDR3 length: 15 amino acids. The CDR3 spells CASSLTREGYNEQFF. CDR3 sequence (DNA): TGTGCCAGCAGTTTAACGCGGGAGGGCTACAATGAGCAGTTCTTC.